A single sample gave rise to the 28 T cell receptor beta chains below, sequenced in a study of blood T cell repertoires in COVID-19. Sequenced by immunoSEQ multiplex PCR; TCRdb stores in-frame clones only, minus some. The sample shows some 510,000 clones, around 89% of them seen only once. The sequencing sample was made of PBMCs or T cells enriched from blood (not recorded which). All receptors come from a woman in her thirties or forties who had recovered from COVID-19.

V gene TRBV6-5 combines with J gene TRBJ2-7; D call uncertain. CDR1 and CDR2 (germline): MNHEY, SVGAGI. V lost 5 bases to trimming and J lost 4 bases, with 12 bases between them. The CDR3 contains 13 residues. The CDR3 region has the DNA TGTGCCAGCAGTCGTACTGATAATTACGAGCAGTACTTC. Its translation: CASSRTDNYEQYF.

This chain links TRBV2 with TRBJ1-5; D unclear. This CDR3 region has 14 residues. V was clipped by 8 bases and J by 0 bases, with 11 bases between them. Germline assignment: CDR1 SNHLY and CDR2 FYNNEI. CDR3 bases: TGTGCCAGCGGTCAACAGTATAGCAATCAGCCCCAGCATTTT. This sequence encodes CASGQQYSNQPQHF.

As to this clone: Other nucleotide sequences from this sample produce the same CDR3. V gene TRBV20-1 combines with J gene TRBJ2-5, with D unresolved. V was cut by 4 bases and J by 3 bases, with 3 bases left in between. The CDR3 length is 10 residues. Per the germline V gene, CDR1 is DFQATT and CDR2 is SNEGSKA (reference sequence). DNA for the CDR3: TGCAGTGCTATAAAAGAGACCCAGTACTTC. It codes for CSAIKETQYF.

This chain uses TRBV7-2 with TRBJ2-7; 7 bases map to TRBD2. The CDR3 loop spans 14 amino acids. Trimming took 6 bases from V and 4 from J; bases not matched to a gene: 9. Looked up from germline, CDR1 is SGHTA and CDR2 is FQGNSA. As DNA, the CDR3 is TGTGCCAGCAGACCGACGGGGGGAGTGTACGAGCAGTACTTC. Protein sequence: CASRPTGGVYEQYF.

This clone was counted a single time. The chain carries TRBV5-4 and TRBJ2-7, with TRBD2 matching over 9 bases. V shed 0 bases and J 2 bases; nucleotides not matched to a gene: 6. Germline loops: CDR1 SGHNT, CDR2 YYREEE (reference sequence). This CDR3 is 16 amino acids long. CDR3 DNA sequence: TGTGCCAGCAGCTTGGGGGGTAGCGGGAGTCCCTACGAGCAGTACTTC. This codes for CASSLGGSGSPYEQYF.

This clone was detected a few times. The V gene is TRBV6-2 or TRBV6-3, the J gene TRBJ2-7, with 10 nucleotides matching TRBD2. The CDR3 extends over 15 amino acids. The V and J ends lost 2 bases and 6 bases, in that order; junction bases with no gene match: 7. From germline, CDR1 is MNHEY and CDR2 SVGEGT. DNA for the CDR3: TGTGCCAGCAGTTACAGTACTAGCGGGACTCTCGAGCAGTACTTC. Amino acids: CASSYSTSGTLEQYF.

The gene calls are TRBV24-1 and TRBJ2-3; TRBD2 agrees at 8 bases. The V segment lost 8 bases and the J segment 7 bases; nucleotides outside the gene matches: 7. CDR3 length equals 13 residues. Germline V CDR1 and CDR2: KGHDR, SFDVKD. This chain's CDR3 is CATKPAGGYTQYF. The CDR3, as DNA: TGTGCCACCAAGCCCGCGGGAGGTTATACGCAGTATTTT.

The CDR3 reads CASSEGPARGGTEAFF. The CDR3 DNA is TGCGCCAGCAGTGAAGGGCCCGCCCGGGGGGGGACTGAAGCTTTCTTT. The V and J genes are TRBV10-2 and TRBJ1-1, with D possibly being TRBD1 (5 bases). Per the germline V gene, CDR1 is WSHSY and CDR2 is SAAADI. V shed 3 bases and J shed 5 bases, with 19 bases lying between them. The CDR3 consists of 16 residues.

The chain couples TRBV6-5 to TRBJ1-1; D gene ambiguous. V dropped 2 bases and J dropped 3 bases, with 13 bases sitting between them. Germline V gene sequence: CDR1 MNHEY, CDR2 SVGAGI. There are 15 residues in the CDR3. CDR3 bases: TGTGCCAGCAGTTACGGCAGTTTCGGGGACACTGAAGCTTTCTTT. Translation gives CASSYGSFGDTEAFF.

The J gene is TRBJ1-2, the V gene TRBV29-1; D perhaps matches TRBD1 (6 bases). There are 14 residues in the CDR3. V was pared by 6 bases and J by 4 bases, with 18 bases between. The germline V gene encodes CDR1 SQVTM and CDR2 ANQGSEA. The CDR3 coding sequence is TGCAGCGTCCAACCTTGGACAGTCCCCTATGGCTACACCTTC. Translating it yields CSVQPWTVPYGYTF.

The rearrangement joins TRBV5-1 to TRBJ1-2; 10 bases align to TRBD1. The V segment lost 4 bases and the J segment 7 bases; nucleotides outside the gene matches: 13. The CDR3 consists of 16 residues. The V gene's germline CDR1 is SGHRS and CDR2 YFSETQ. The CDR3 is CASSQDRGTLGRGYTF. The CDR3 DNA is TGCGCCAGCAGCCAGGACAGGGGGACCCTAGGACGTGGCTACACCTTC.

The chain joins TRBV9 to TRBJ2-5, with 14 bases matching TRBD2. The CDR3 runs to 18 residues. Trimming cost V 0 bases and J 4 bases; bases outside gene matches: 8. Germline V gene lookup returns CDR1 SGDLS and CDR2 YYNGEE. The CDR3 loop reads CASSVGGTSGSWGETQYF. The CDR3 DNA reads as TGTGCCAGCAGCGTAGGTGGGACTAGCGGGAGTTGGGGAGAGACCCAGTACTTC.

This chain uses TRBV7-8 with TRBJ1-1; D gene uncertain. V was shortened by 5 bases and J by 0 bases, with 4 bases between the two germline ends. This CDR3 has 12 residues. CDR1 is SGHVS and CDR2 is FQNEAQ in the germline V gene. The CDR3 DNA sequence: TGTGCCAGCAGCCCAGTGAACACTGAAGCTTTCTTT. The encoded protein is CASSPVNTEAFF.

The chain employs TRBV7-2 and TRBJ1-1; tentative D call: TRBD1 (6 bases). The CDR3 covers 17 residues. The germline V and J ends were trimmed by 3 bases and 0 bases, with 17 bases remaining between them. Germline V gene lookup returns CDR1 SGHTA and CDR2 FQGNSA. The CDR3, as DNA: TGTGCCAGCAGCTTCCTCCCTGGGGGGGCCATGAACACTGAAGCTTTCTTT. Residues: CASSFLPGGAMNTEAFF.

The V call is TRBV11-2, the J call TRBJ2-7; D ambiguous. The CDR3 extends over 13 amino acids. Trimming took 1 base from V and 2 from J, leaving 6 bases between them. Germline CDR1 is SGHAT and CDR2 is FQNNGV. The DNA for the CDR3 is TGTGCCAGCAGCTTAGGACAAACCTACGAGCAGTACTTC. Encoded protein: CASSLGQTYEQYF.

The chain recombines TRBV24-1 with TRBJ2-7; the match to TRBD1 covers 9 bases. Trimming removed 4 bases from V and 3 bases from J; junction bases left unmatched: 9. CDR1 is KGHDR and CDR2 is SFDVKD in the germline V gene. The CDR3 is 16 amino acids. The CDR3: CATSDPPKTGGYEQYF. CDR3 DNA: TGTGCCACCAGTGACCCTCCGAAGACAGGGGGCTACGAGCAGTACTTC.

V is TRBV5-6 and J is TRBJ2-3; a possible D gene is TRBD1 (5 bases). The CDR3 has 15 residues. Per the germline V gene, CDR1 is SGHDT and CDR2 is YYEEEE. Deletions cut 4 bases from V and 0 bases from J, with 12 bases between. In nucleotides, the CDR3 is TGTGCCAGCAGCCGCTACAGGAATAGCACAGATACGCAGTATTTT. Its protein is CASSRYRNSTDTQYF.

A single count supports this clone. The rearrangement links TRBV10-1 to TRBJ2-1; 9 nucleotides match TRBD1. This CDR3 comprises 13 residues. Per the germline V gene, CDR1 is WNHNN and CDR2 is SYGVQD (reference sequence). J was trimmed by 6 bases and V by 4 bases; bases with no gene match: 1. CDR3 sequence: CASSGDRVNEQFF. For the CDR3, the DNA is TGCGCCAGCAGTGGGGACAGGGTCAATGAGCAGTTCTTC.

The chain recombines TRBV9 with TRBJ2-1, with 7 nucleotides matching TRBD2. Germline V gives CDR1 SGDLS, CDR2 YYNGEE. V gave up 3 bases and J gave up 4 bases; unmatched junction bases: 10. The CDR3 length is 16 residues. CDR3 loop: CASSAPPGLPYNEQFF. The CDR3 region has the DNA TGTGCCAGCAGCGCCCCACCGGGACTACCGTACAATGAGCAGTTCTTC. The variable domain in full, completed from reference TRBV9 and TRBJ2-1, reads DSGVTQTPKHLITATGQRVTLRCSPRSGDLSVYWYQQSLDQGLQFLIQYYNGEERAKGNILERFSAQQFPDLHSELNLSSLELGDSALYFCASSAPPGLPYNEQFFGPGTRLTVL.

The chain couples TRBV24-1 to TRBJ1-2; D not resolved. This CDR3 has 11 amino acids. The V and J ends lost 4 bases and 6 bases respectively, with 5 bases between them. The germline V gene has CDR1 KGHDR and CDR2 SFDVKD. The CDR3 sequence: CATSDPNGYTF. Here the CDR3 DNA reads TGTGCCACCAGTGACCCCAATGGCTACACCTTC.

This sequence joins TRBV5-1 and TRBJ1-2; D is possibly TRBD1 (6 bases). V was trimmed by 4 bases and J by 1 base, leaving 17 bases between them. CDR1 is SGHRS and CDR2 is YFSETQ in the germline V gene. This CDR3 has 16 amino acids. The CDR3 reads CASSLNPGHNNYGYTF. The CDR3, as DNA: TGCGCCAGCAGCCTCAATCCGGGACACAATAACTATGGCTACACCTTC.

The rearrangement joins TRBV20-1 to TRBJ1-1; D is possibly TRBD1 (5 bases). The germline CDR1 and CDR2 sequences are DFQATT and SNEGSKA (reference sequence). This CDR3 has 15 amino acids. V was trimmed by 3 bases and J by 4 bases, leaving 18 bases between them. In DNA form, the CDR3 reads TGCAGTGCTAGTGCTGGGGCAGGGCAAGCCACTGAAGCTTTCTTT. Encoded protein: CSASAGAGQATEAFF.

The V and J genes are TRBV7-2 and TRBJ2-7, with TRBD1 matching over 7 bases. Germline CDR1 reads SGHTA; CDR2 reads FQGNSA. This CDR3 is built from 16 residues. V was clipped by 1 base and J by 0 bases; unmatched bases: 6. The DNA of the CDR3 is TGTGCCAGCAGCTTAGTAGGACAGGCCAGCTCCTACGAGCAGTACTTC. Translating it yields CASSLVGQASSYEQYF.

The CDR3 bases are TGTGCCACCAGTGATTTCCCGGGGGGCAAAGGCTACACCTTC. Its translation: CATSDFPGGKGYTF. The rearrangement uses TRBV24-1 and TRBJ1-2; weak D call: TRBD1 (6 bases). The CDR3 is 14 amino acids. V lost 1 base to trimming and J lost 8 bases, with 13 bases between them. The germline CDR1 and CDR2 sequences are KGHDR and SFDVKD.

The CDR3 sequence is CASSPGFGGGQPQHF. CDR3 in DNA: TGTGCCAGCAGCCCCGGGTTTGGGGGCGGTCAGCCCCAGCATTTT. V gene TRBV5-6 combines with J gene TRBJ1-5; TRBD1 might be the D (6 bases). The germline V gene has CDR1 SGHDT and CDR2 YYEEEE. This CDR3 contains 15 residues. The V gene lost 4 bases and the J gene lost 6 bases, with 17 bases spanning the gap.

This clone was seen a single time. The chain couples TRBV12-5 to TRBJ1-2; D uncertain. Trimming took 0 bases from V and 8 from J, leaving 16 bases between them. Per germline, CDR1 LGHNT and CDR2 FRNRAP. The CDR3 contains 15 residues. For the CDR3, the DNA is TGTGCTAGTGGTTTGGTACCGGAGGGATCCGAGGGCTACACCTTC. This encodes CASGLVPEGSEGYTF.

V usage is TRBV24-1 and J usage is TRBJ2-1; no clear D gene. Germline values: CDR1 KGHDR, CDR2 SFDVKD. The V gene lost 5 bases and the J gene lost 0 bases, with 13 bases spanning the gap. This CDR3 has 16 residues. The CDR3 sequence: CATSGLAPSSYNEQFF. The DNA for the CDR3 is TGTGCCACCAGTGGATTAGCACCGAGCTCCTACAATGAGCAGTTCTTC.

J is TRBJ2-7 and V is TRBV5-1; TRBD1 aligns across 11 bases. J was trimmed by 6 bases and V by 3 bases; bases with no gene match: 5. The CDR3 runs 14 residues. Per germline, CDR1 SGHRS and CDR2 YFSETQ. The CDR3 here is CASSWGQGEFEQYF. As DNA, the CDR3 is TGCGCCAGCAGCTGGGGACAGGGGGAATTCGAGCAGTACTTC.